The 9 T cell receptor beta chains listed next were all sequenced from one sample in a study of response to subunit inactivated influenza vaccine. TCRdb passed the RT-PCR reads through MiXCR, listing each CDR3 protein once. This table holds around 500,000 distinct CDR3 sequences, approximately 9.9% found once. Sequencing used PBMCs from blood, obtained 35 to 45 days after vaccination. The receptors derive from a man aged 45 to 65 who received an inactivated influenza vaccine.

The V call is TRBV12-3 or TRBV12-4, the J call TRBJ2-7; 7 bases agree with TRBD2. The CDR3 sequence is 14 residues long. The trim removed 6 bases at V and 3 bases at J, leaving 8 bases unmatched. The CDR3 spells CASREAGFLYEQYF. The CDR3 region has the DNA TGTGCCAGCAGGGAAGCGGGGTTCCTCTACGAGCAGTACTTC.

The gene calls are TRBV29-1 and TRBJ2-7, with 10 nucleotides matching TRBD1. The J segment lost 10 bases and the V segment lost 4 bases, leaving 7 bases of the junction unmatched. The germline gives CDR1 SQVTM, CDR2 ANQGSEA. This CDR3 comprises 12 residues. CDR3 sequence reads: CSVGMGTGVQYF. The CDR3 DNA is TGCAGCGTTGGTATGGGGACAGGGGTTCAGTACTTC.

At least ten counts were recorded for this clonotype. J is TRBJ2-1 and V is TRBV24-1, with a tentative D call TRBD2 (7 bases). Germline V gene lookup returns CDR1 KGHDR and CDR2 SFDVKD. The CDR3 totals 13 residues. Trimming left V 8 bases short and J 10 bases short, with 17 bases between. Here the CDR3 reads CATNSWGGREQFF. As DNA, the CDR3 is TGTGCCACCAACAGTTGGGGGGGCCGGGAGCAGTTCTTC.

Only a few counts were recorded for this clonotype. V gene TRBV7-6 combines with J gene TRBJ2-7, with D tentatively TRBD2 (5 bases). The CDR3 runs 14 residues. Germline CDR1 SGHVS, CDR2 FNYEAQ. Trimming stripped 5 bases from V and 7 bases from J, with 18 bases between. CDR3: CASSTLGEGGEQYF. In DNA form, the CDR3 reads TGTGCCAGCAGCACCTTAGGTGAAGGCGGGGAGCAGTACTTC.

This clonotype was seen only a few times. The chain uses TRBV10-3 and TRBJ2-1, with 9 bases that match TRBD2. The CDR3 loop spans 14 amino acids. V lost 8 bases to trimming and J lost 10 bases; unmatched junction nucleotides: 12. Germline V CDR1 and CDR2: ENHRY, SYGVKD. CDR3 loop: CAISQGGRAGEQFF. CDR3 DNA sequence: TGTGCCATCTCCCAAGGCGGGAGGGCGGGGGAGCAGTTCTTC.

The rearrangement joins TRBV13 to TRBJ2-3, with D hard to call. This CDR3 comprises 13 residues. Per germline, CDR1 PRHDT and CDR2 FYEKMQ (reference sequence). Trimming pared 1 base from V and 5 bases from J, leaving 7 bases between. The CDR3 reads CASSLAAVDTQYF. Here the CDR3 DNA reads TGTGCCAGCAGCTTAGCCGCGGTAGATACGCAGTATTTT.

In its sample, this clonotype was seen many times. J is TRBJ1-4 and V is TRBV7-8; 7 bases map to TRBD1. V lost 0 bases to trimming and J lost 7 bases; unmatched junction nucleotides: 2. The CDR3 length is 14 residues. The germline CDR1 and CDR2 sequences are SGHVS and FQNEAQ. For the CDR3, the DNA is TGTGCCAGCAGCTTAGCGACAGGGAGTGAAAAACTGTTTTTT. It translates to CASSLATGSEKLFF.

The rearrangement joins TRBV5-1 to TRBJ1-4; D is uncertain. Trimming shortened V by 5 bases and J by 6 bases, and 14 bases separated the two germline ends. The CDR3 runs to 14 residues. Germline assignment: CDR1 SGHRS and CDR2 YFSETQ. The DNA for the CDR3 is TGCGCCAGCAGGTTTGTGCCCACAGATGAAAAACTGTTTTTT. This codes for CASRFVPTDEKLFF.

This clonotype was counted once. This may stem from a read error, because a much larger clone lies one nucleotide away. The gene calls are TRBV6-2 or TRBV6-3 and TRBJ2-3; D is unresolved. V lost 2 bases to trimming and J lost 1 base, with 19 bases between them. The CDR3 spans 18 residues. Per the germline V gene, CDR1 is MNHEY and CDR2 is SVGEGT. CDR3 amino acids: CASSYESRRPVCTDTQYF. The CDR3 DNA sequence: TGTGCCAGCAGTTACGAGTCAAGAAGACCAGTCTGCACAGATACGCAGTATTTT.